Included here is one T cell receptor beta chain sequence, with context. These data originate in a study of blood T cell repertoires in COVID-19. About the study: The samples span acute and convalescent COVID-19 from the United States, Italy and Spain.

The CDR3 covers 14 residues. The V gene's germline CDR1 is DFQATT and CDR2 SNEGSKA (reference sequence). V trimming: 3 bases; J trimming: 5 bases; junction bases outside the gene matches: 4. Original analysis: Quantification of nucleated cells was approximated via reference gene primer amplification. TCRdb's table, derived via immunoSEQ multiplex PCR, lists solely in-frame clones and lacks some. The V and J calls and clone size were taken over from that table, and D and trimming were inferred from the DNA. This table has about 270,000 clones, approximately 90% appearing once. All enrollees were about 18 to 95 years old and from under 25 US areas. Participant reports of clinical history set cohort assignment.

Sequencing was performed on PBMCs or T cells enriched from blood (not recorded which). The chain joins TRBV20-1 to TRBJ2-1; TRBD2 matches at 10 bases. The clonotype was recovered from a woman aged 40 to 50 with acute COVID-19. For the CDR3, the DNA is TGCAGTGCTAGTCCAGCGGGAGGGAACAATGAGCAGTTCTTC. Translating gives CSASPAGGNNEQFF.